One sample yielded the 12 T cell receptor beta chains listed below, sequenced in a study of siplizumab effects on memory and regulatory T cells. The repertoire was sequenced with immunoSEQ multiplex PCR; TCRdb's copy has only in-frame clones and lacks some. This table has about 64,000 clones, about 96% appearing once. Sequencing used naive CD8+ T cells sorted from blood. The receptors stem from a human donor in good health.

This clone was counted a few times. The V gene is TRBV29-1, the J gene TRBJ1-1; D remains unclear. V lost 3 bases and J lost 0, with 2 bases in between. Germline V gene lookup returns CDR1 SQVTM and CDR2 ANQGSEA. This CDR3 is 11 amino acids long. For the CDR3, the DNA is TGCAGCGTTGAGGTGAACACTGAAGCTTTCTTT. Amino acids: CSVEVNTEAFF. Variable domain in full (rest from reference TRBV29-1 and TRBJ1-1): SAVISQKPSRDICQRGTSLTIQCQVDSQVTMMFWYRQQPGQSLTLIATANQGSEATYESGFVIDKFPISRPNLTFSTLTVSNMSPEDSSIYLCSVEVNTEAFFGQGTRLTVV.

This rearrangement joins TRBV9 to TRBJ1-4; the D is unclear. The CDR3 sequence is 17 residues long. V lost 2 bases and J 6 bases, leaving 20 bases between the germline ends. Germline CDR1 reads SGDLS; CDR2 reads YYNGEE. The CDR3 nucleotides read TGTGCCAGCAGCGTTGAGGCTCTCCCCCGGACGGATGAAAAACTGTTTTTT. Amino acid sequence: CASSVEALPRTDEKLFF.

The chain recombines TRBV4-2 with TRBJ2-6, with D uncertain. With 1 base removed from V and 0 bases from J, the gap between germline ends came to 4 bases. The length of the CDR3 is 15 residues. The germline V gene has CDR1 LGHNA and CDR2 YNFKEQ. The chain's CDR3 is CASSQATSGANVLTF. CDR3 DNA sequence: TGTGCCAGCAGCCAAGCTACCTCTGGGGCCAACGTCCTGACTTTC.

V usage is TRBV9 and J usage is TRBJ2-5; D gene unclear. Trimming took off 4 bases at V and 5 bases at J, with 9 bases between the two ends. There are 12 residues in the CDR3. From germline, CDR1 is SGDLS and CDR2 YYNGEE. DNA for the CDR3: TGTGCCAGCAGCTCTGTGGGCGAGACCCAGTACTTC. This gives the protein CASSSVGETQYF.

The chain has TRBV5-4 and TRBJ2-5, with 11 bases identical to TRBD2. Germline CDR1 SGHNT, CDR2 YYREEE (reference sequence). V shed 4 bases and J 3 bases; nucleotides not matched to a gene: 5. This CDR3 has 15 amino acids. The CDR3 region is CASSAPGLAEETQYF. The CDR3, as DNA: TGTGCCAGCAGCGCCCCGGGACTAGCGGAAGAGACCCAGTACTTC.

This clone came up once. J is TRBJ2-7 and V is TRBV27; D is possibly TRBD2 (5 bases). V lost 3 bases and J 1 base, leaving 7 bases between the germline ends. The CDR3 spans 13 residues. CDR1 is MNHEY, CDR2 SMNVEV, per germline (reference sequence). The CDR3 DNA sequence: TGTGCCAGCAGTTTCGGGGTTTCCTACGAGCAGTACTTC. It encodes CASSFGVSYEQYF.

This clone was observed a single time. The chain recombines TRBV5-5 with TRBJ2-3, with unresolved D. V was trimmed by 4 bases and J by 6 bases, leaving 9 bases between them. Germline lookup yields CDR1 SGHKS and CDR2 YYEKEE (reference sequence). This CDR3 has 12 amino acids. The chain's CDR3 is CASSPAVDTQYF. In DNA form, the CDR3 reads TGTGCCAGCAGCCCCGCGGTGGATACGCAGTATTTT.

This clone occurred once. The gene calls are TRBV5-1 and TRBJ2-1; D uncertain. Trimming removed 3 bases at V and 7 bases at J, with 14 bases between. The V gene's germline CDR1 is SGHRS and CDR2 YFSETQ. The CDR3 is made up of 14 amino acids. CDR3 bases: TGCGCCAGCAGCTCGCCATCCTCCGGGAATGAGCAGTTCTTC. Protein sequence: CASSSPSSGNEQFF.

The chain combines TRBV6-5 with TRBJ1-1, with D unclear. Trimming took off 0 bases at V and 1 base at J, with 6 bases between the two ends. The germline gives CDR1 MNHEY, CDR2 SVGAGI. This CDR3 has 14 residues. This chain's CDR3 is CASSYSDSNTEAFF. The CDR3 nucleotides read TGTGCCAGCAGTTACTCAGATTCGAACACTGAAGCTTTCTTT.

J is TRBJ2-2 and V is TRBV4-3; 9 positions match TRBD1. This CDR3 region has 15 residues. Germline CDR1 is LGHNA and CDR2 is YSLEER. Trimming cost V 4 bases and J 4 bases; bases outside gene matches: 4. DNA for the CDR3: TGCGCCAGCAGCCCAGGGACAGGGAGCACCGGGGAGCTGTTTTTT. It encodes CASSPGTGSTGELFF.

The DNA for the CDR3 is TGTGCCAGTAGTATTACGTCAGGGGATATGAACACTGAAGCTTTCTTT. It is translated as CASSITSGDMNTEAFF. The genes are TRBV19 and TRBJ1-1, with D maybe TRBD1 (6 bases). Germline V CDR1 and CDR2: LNHDA, SQIVND (reference sequence). This CDR3 is 16 amino acids long. V was clipped by 3 bases and J by 0 bases, with 14 bases between them.

This clone appeared a single time. The chain couples TRBV7-2 to TRBJ2-3; 9 positions agree with TRBD2. This CDR3 spans 15 amino acids. The J segment lost 5 bases and the V segment lost 10 bases, leaving 13 bases of the junction unmatched. From germline, CDR1 is SGHTA and CDR2 FQGNSA. CDR3: CATRIGTSLQDTQYF. CDR3 DNA: TGTGCCACGAGAATCGGGACTAGCCTACAAGATACGCAGTATTTT.